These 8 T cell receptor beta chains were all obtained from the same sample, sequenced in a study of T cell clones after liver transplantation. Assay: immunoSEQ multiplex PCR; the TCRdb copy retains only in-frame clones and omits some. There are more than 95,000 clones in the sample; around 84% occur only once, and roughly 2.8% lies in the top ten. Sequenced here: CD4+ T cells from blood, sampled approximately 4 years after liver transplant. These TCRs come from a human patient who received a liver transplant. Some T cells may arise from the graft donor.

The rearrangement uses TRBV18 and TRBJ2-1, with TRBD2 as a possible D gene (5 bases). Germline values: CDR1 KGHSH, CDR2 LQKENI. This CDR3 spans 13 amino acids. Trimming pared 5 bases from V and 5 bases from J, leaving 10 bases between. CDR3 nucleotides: TGTGCCAGCTCAAAAACTAGGGACAATGAGCAGTTCTTC. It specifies CASSKTRDNEQFF.

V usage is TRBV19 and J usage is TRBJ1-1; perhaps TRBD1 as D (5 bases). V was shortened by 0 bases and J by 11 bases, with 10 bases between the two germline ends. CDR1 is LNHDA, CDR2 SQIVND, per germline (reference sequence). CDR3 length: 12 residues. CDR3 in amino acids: CASSIDRGVAFF. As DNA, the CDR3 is TGTGCCAGTAGTATAGATCGAGGGGTGGCTTTCTTT.

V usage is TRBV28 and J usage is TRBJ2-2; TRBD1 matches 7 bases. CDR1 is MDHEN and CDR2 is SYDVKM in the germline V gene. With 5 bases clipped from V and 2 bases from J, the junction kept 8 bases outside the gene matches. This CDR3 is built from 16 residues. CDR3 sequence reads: CASSKTGTENTGELFF. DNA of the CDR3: TGTGCCAGCAGTAAAACCGGGACAGAAAACACCGGGGAGCTGTTTTTT.

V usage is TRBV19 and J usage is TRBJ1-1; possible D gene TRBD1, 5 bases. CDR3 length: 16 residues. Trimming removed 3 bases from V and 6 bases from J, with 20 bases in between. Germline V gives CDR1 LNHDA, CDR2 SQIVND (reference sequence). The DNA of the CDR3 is TGTGCCAGTAGTATCTCCAAGACAGCCCTAATCCCTGAAGCTTTCTTT. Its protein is CASSISKTALIPEAFF.

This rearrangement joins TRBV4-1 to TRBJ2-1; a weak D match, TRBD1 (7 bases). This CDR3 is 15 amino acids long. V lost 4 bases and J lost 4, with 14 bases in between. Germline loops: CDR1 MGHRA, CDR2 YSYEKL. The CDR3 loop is CASSLRQGGYNEQFF. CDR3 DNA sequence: TGCGCCAGCAGCCTGAGACAGGGAGGTTACAATGAGCAGTTCTTC.

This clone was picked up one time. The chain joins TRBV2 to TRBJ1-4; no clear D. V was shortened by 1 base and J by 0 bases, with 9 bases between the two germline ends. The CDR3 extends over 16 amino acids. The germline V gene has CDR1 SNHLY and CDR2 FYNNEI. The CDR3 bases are TGTGCCAGCAGTGAAGGGCAGCATCCAACTAATGAAAAACTGTTTTTT. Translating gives CASSEGQHPTNEKLFF. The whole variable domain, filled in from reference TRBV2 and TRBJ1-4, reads EPEVTQTPSHQVTQMGQEVILRCVPISNHLYFYWYRQILGQKVEFLVSFYNNEISEKSEIFDDQFSVERPDGSNFTLKIRSTKLEDSAMYFCASSEGQHPTNEKLFFGSGTQLSVL.

The CDR3 DNA is TGTGCCAGCAGCTATCCGGGCGGCTCCTACAATGAGCAGTTCTTC. Protein sequence: CASSYPGGSYNEQFF. This rearrangement joins TRBV7-2 to TRBJ2-1; D not certain. The CDR3 is 15 amino acids. Germline V gene sequence: CDR1 SGHTA, CDR2 FQGNSA. Deletions cut 4 bases from V and 0 bases from J, with 10 bases between.

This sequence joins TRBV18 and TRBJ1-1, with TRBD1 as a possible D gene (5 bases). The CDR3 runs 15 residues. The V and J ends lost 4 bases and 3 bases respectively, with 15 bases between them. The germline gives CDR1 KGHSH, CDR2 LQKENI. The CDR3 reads CASSLVMGVDTEAFF. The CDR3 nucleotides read TGTGCCAGCTCACTCGTTATGGGGGTGGACACTGAAGCTTTCTTT.